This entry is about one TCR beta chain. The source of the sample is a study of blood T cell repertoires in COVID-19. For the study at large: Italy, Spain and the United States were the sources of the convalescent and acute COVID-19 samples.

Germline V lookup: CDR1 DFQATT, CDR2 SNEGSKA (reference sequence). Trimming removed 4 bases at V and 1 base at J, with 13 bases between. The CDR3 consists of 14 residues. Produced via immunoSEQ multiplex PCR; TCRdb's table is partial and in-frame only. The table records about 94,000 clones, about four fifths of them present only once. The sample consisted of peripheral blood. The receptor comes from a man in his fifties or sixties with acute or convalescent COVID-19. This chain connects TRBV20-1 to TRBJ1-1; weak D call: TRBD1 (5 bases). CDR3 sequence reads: CSANEGSTNTEAFF. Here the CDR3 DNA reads TGCAGTGCTAATGAGGGGAGTACGAACACTGAAGCTTTCTTT.